The 23 T cell receptor beta chains below come from one sample, sequenced in a study of T cell repertoires in cytomegalovirus infection. TCRdb re-called the reads through MiXCR, storing one row per CDR3 protein. The data show a few hundred thousand distinct CDR3 sequences, approximately 40% seen once. No antigen has been identified for these receptors. The input for sequencing was cultured PBMCs, taken from culture after CMV antigen stimulation. The source is a human donor in good health (CMV status not recorded). Some clones in this sample may be carry-over from other donors' samples.

The chain has TRBV20-1 and TRBJ1-5, with D hard to call. Trimming removed 3 bases at V and 1 base at J, with 13 bases between. This CDR3 region has 15 residues. Germline assignment: CDR1 DFQATT and CDR2 SNEGSKA (reference sequence). Here the CDR3 reads CSAREPGLSNQPQHF. The DNA for the CDR3 is TGCAGTGCTAGGGAACCGGGTTTGAGCAATCAGCCCCAGCATTTT.

This clonotype was picked up a small number of times. J is TRBJ2-2 and V is TRBV12-3 or TRBV12-4, with 9 bases fitting TRBD2. The CDR3 sequence is 16 residues long. V shed 5 bases and J 1 base; nucleotides not matched to a gene: 5. This CDR3 is CASSPGTSLNTGELFF. The CDR3 coding sequence is TGTGCCAGCAGTCCTGGGACTAGCTTGAACACCGGGGAGCTGTTTTTT.

This chain joins TRBV12-3 or TRBV12-4 and TRBJ2-1; 7 bases fit TRBD2. The CDR3 contains 16 residues. Losses at the gene ends were 6 bases for V and 5 bases for J; bases not matched to a gene: 13. The CDR3 here is CASSPTLGGGNNEQFF. CDR3 in DNA: TGTGCCAGCAGCCCAACTCTGGGGGGGGGGAACAATGAGCAGTTCTTC.

The DNA for the CDR3 is TGTGCCAGCAGCCCGCCGGAGGGGGAGCTGTTTTTT. It translates to CASSPPEGELFF. V is TRBV7-3 and J is TRBJ2-2; no reliable D call. Germline values: CDR1 SGHTA, CDR2 FQGTGA. V was clipped by 5 bases and J by 8 bases, with 9 bases between them. The CDR3 loop spans 12 amino acids.

This chain joins TRBV5-6 and TRBJ2-3, with no clear D. The CDR3 extends over 14 amino acids. V lost 3 bases and J 0 bases, leaving 8 bases between the germline ends. CDR1 and CDR2 (germline): SGHDT, YYEEEE. CDR3 amino acids: CASSSIASTDTQYF. The CDR3 DNA is TGTGCCAGCAGCTCTATTGCTAGCACAGATACGCAGTATTTT. Full variable domain (missing parts from reference TRBV5-6 and TRBJ2-3): DAGVTQSPTHLIKTRGQQVTLRCSPKSGHDTVSWYQQALGQGPQFIFQYYEEEERQRGNFPDRFSGHQFPNYSSELNVNALLLGDSALYLCASSSIASTDTQYFGPGTRLTVL.

V and J are TRBV4-3 and TRBJ2-3, with 11 bases lining up with TRBD2. Germline V gene sequence: CDR1 LGHNA, CDR2 YSLEER. V dropped 0 bases and J dropped 6; count of bases not matched to a gene: 11. This CDR3 region has 18 residues. The CDR3 is CASSQEYSGRASGDTQYF. The CDR3 bases are TGCGCCAGCAGCCAAGAGTATAGCGGGAGGGCCTCGGGGGATACGCAGTATTTT.

The V gene is TRBV12-3 or TRBV12-4, the J gene TRBJ2-1, with D hard to call. The CDR3 runs to 14 residues. V was pared by 5 bases and J by 8 bases, with 16 bases between. CDR3 sequence reads: CASSRGDSRDEQFF. Written as DNA, the CDR3 is TGTGCCAGCAGTCGAGGCGACTCTAGGGATGAGCAGTTCTTC.

This clonotype was counted only a few times. The rearrangement joins TRBV7-9 to TRBJ1-4, with 8 bases matching TRBD1. The V gene's germline CDR1 is SEHNR and CDR2 FQNEAQ (reference sequence). V lost 5 bases to trimming and J lost 0 bases; unmatched junction nucleotides: 5. This CDR3 is built from 16 residues. The CDR3 bases are TGTGCCAGCAGCCAGGACAGGGAAGCAACTAATGAAAAACTGTTTTTT. Amino acids: CASSQDREATNEKLFF.

This clonotype has just a few counts. The rearrangement links TRBV7-2 to TRBJ2-1, with TRBD2 as a possible D gene (7 bases). The CDR3 has 15 residues. Trimming pared 3 bases from V and 7 bases from J, leaving 16 bases between. CDR1 is SGHTA and CDR2 is FQGNSA in the germline V gene. Here the CDR3 reads CASSFKGGGPNEQFF. The CDR3 nucleotides read TGTGCCAGCAGCTTTAAGGGCGGGGGCCCGAATGAGCAGTTCTTC.

The gene calls are TRBV19 and TRBJ1-4; D call uncertain. V lost 5 bases, J lost 0 bases, and 16 bases lay in between. CDR1 and CDR2 (germline): LNHDA, SQIVND (reference sequence). The CDR3 totals 17 residues. The CDR3 loop reads CASSSTGALATNEKLFF. Written as DNA, the CDR3 is TGTGCCAGTAGTTCCACGGGCGCCCTCGCAACTAATGAAAAACTGTTTTTT. Complete variable domain (other parts from reference TRBV19 and TRBJ1-4): DGGITQSPKYLFRKEGQNVTLSCEQNLNHDAMYWYRQDPGQGLRLIYYSQIVNDFQKGDIAEGYSVSREKKESFPLTVTSAQKNPTAFYLCASSSTGALATNEKLFFGSGTQLSVL.

This clonotype came up a few times. For the CDR3, the DNA is TGTGCCAGCAGCCACGGGACAGGGGGCTTTGAGCAGTACTTC. Translation: CASSHGTGGFEQYF. The chain couples TRBV3-1 to TRBJ2-7; 12 bases are shared with TRBD1. With V trimmed by 3 bases and J by 7 bases, 4 bases remained unmatched. Germline CDR1 reads LGHDT; CDR2 reads YNNKEL (reference sequence). The CDR3 consists of 14 residues.

The chain carries TRBV7-2 and TRBJ1-2; TRBD1 aligns across 8 bases. The CDR3 is 14 residues long. CDR1 SGHTA and CDR2 FQGNSA come from the germline V gene. The ends lost 6 bases at V and 2 bases at J; junction bases unmatched: 5. Here the CDR3 reads CASSMDRANYGYTF. DNA for the CDR3: TGTGCCAGCAGTATGGACAGGGCCAACTATGGCTACACCTTC.

The V gene is TRBV20-1, the J gene TRBJ2-4, with D possibly matching TRBD1 (6 bases). V dropped 0 bases and J dropped 8 bases, with 11 bases sitting between them. CDR3 length: 13 amino acids. Germline loops: CDR1 DFQATT, CDR2 SNEGSKA (reference sequence). The CDR3 DNA is TGCAGTGCTAGAGATCTCAGGGGTGACATTCAGTACTTC. It encodes CSARDLRGDIQYF.

This rearrangement joins TRBV4-1 to TRBJ2-1; D remains ambiguous. Trimming stripped 8 bases from V and 4 bases from J, with 15 bases between. CDR1 and CDR2 from the germline V gene are MGHRA and YSYEKL. The CDR3 has 14 amino acids. As DNA, the CDR3 is TGCGCCAGCCGACCCATAGGACGGTACAATGAGCAGTTCTTC. Amino acid sequence: CASRPIGRYNEQFF.

The V gene is TRBV18, the J gene TRBJ2-5, with D possibly being TRBD1 or TRBD2 (5 bases each). The V end lost 10 bases, the J end lost 5 bases, and 17 bases lay between the germline ends. This CDR3 comprises 13 residues. From germline, CDR1 is KGHSH and CDR2 LQKENI. CDR3 loop: CATRGSGTETQYF. As DNA, the CDR3 is TGTGCCACCCGCGGTTCAGGGACGGAGACCCAGTACTTC. The full variable domain, with the rest looked up from reference TRBV18 and TRBJ2-5, is NAGVMQNPRHLVRRRGQEARLRCSPMKGHSHVYWYRQLPEEGLKFMVYLQKENIIDESGMPKERFSAEFPKEGPSILRIQQVVRGDSAAYFCATRGSGTETQYFGPGTRLLVL.

The sample holds a few counts of this clonotype. The J gene is TRBJ2-1, the V gene TRBV5-6, with a possible D match to TRBD2 (7 bases). This CDR3 is built from 16 residues. The ends were cut back, 4 bases at V and 5 bases at J, with 19 bases in the middle. The germline gives CDR1 SGHDT, CDR2 YYEEEE. The CDR3 DNA reads TGTGCCAGCAGCCCCCTCGGTGAGGGGGGGGACAATGAGCAGTTCTTC. This codes for CASSPLGEGGDNEQFF. Full variable domain (remainder filled in from reference TRBV5-6 and TRBJ2-1): DAGVTQSPTHLIKTRGQQVTLRCSPKSGHDTVSWYQQALGQGPQFIFQYYEEEERQRGNFPDRFSGHQFPNYSSELNVNALLLGDSALYLCASSPLGEGGDNEQFFGPGTRLTVL.

This clonotype occurred a few times. The DNA for the CDR3 is TGTGCCAGCAGTTTGTTTGGGGGGAGCACAGATACGCAGTATTTT. It is translated as CASSLFGGSTDTQYF. The chain joins TRBV28 to TRBJ2-3, with a weak D call TRBD2 (6 bases). This CDR3 is 15 amino acids long. The V and J ends lost 3 bases and 0 bases respectively, with 10 bases between them. The germline CDR1 and CDR2 sequences are MDHEN and SYDVKM.

The J gene is TRBJ1-2, the V gene TRBV6-2 or TRBV6-3, with 7 bases fitting TRBD1. The CDR3 consists of 15 residues. In germline, CDR1 is MNHEY, CDR2 SVGEGT. The trim removed 2 bases at V and 3 bases at J, leaving 6 bases unmatched. The CDR3 DNA sequence: TGTGCCAGCAGTTACGCCCGGACAGGCTACTATGGCTACACCTTC. It specifies CASSYARTGYYGYTF.

This clonotype was seen a few times. The chain uses TRBV4-2 and TRBJ1-2; 8 bases align to TRBD1. Germline CDR1 LGHNA, CDR2 YNFKEQ. This CDR3 spans 14 amino acids. V lost 1 base to trimming and J lost 6 bases; unmatched junction nucleotides: 4. CDR3 DNA sequence: TGTGCCAGCAGCCAAGTGGACAGGGCGAATGGCTACACCTTC. Translating it yields CASSQVDRANGYTF.

This rearrangement joins TRBV10-3 to TRBJ2-5; D is undetermined. Germline-derived CDR1 and CDR2 are ENHRY and SYGVKD. The CDR3 runs 13 residues. The V end lost 10 bases, the J end lost 3 bases, and 15 bases lay between the germline ends. The CDR3, as DNA: TGTGCCACCTACCCCCCAGTGGAAGAGACCCAGTACTTC. As protein: CATYPPVEETQYF.

This clonotype appeared a few times. The CDR3 DNA sequence: TGCAGTGCTAGTTTCGGGGTCCCGCGATTCGGGGAGCTGTTTTTT. It specifies CSASFGVPRFGELFF. The chain employs TRBV20-1 and TRBJ2-2, with TRBD2 as a possible D gene (5 bases). V shed 3 bases and J shed 7 bases, with 18 bases lying between them. This CDR3 comprises 15 residues. CDR1 and CDR2 (germline): DFQATT, SNEGSKA (reference sequence).

This clonotype was found once. V gene TRBV20-1 combines with J gene TRBJ2-1; D is ambiguous. CDR3 length equals 12 residues. Germline V lookup: CDR1 DFQATT, CDR2 SNEGSKA (reference sequence). V lost 7 bases and J lost 4, with 11 bases in between. For the CDR3, the DNA is TGCAGTGTAAGCAGCGCGTACAATGAGCAGTTCTTC. Translating gives CSVSSAYNEQFF.

This clonotype was counted only a few times. The V and J genes are TRBV7-2 and TRBJ1-3; D ambiguous. The V end lost 1 base, the J end lost 1 base, and 8 bases lay between the germline ends. Germline V gives CDR1 SGHTA, CDR2 FQGNSA. CDR3 length: 15 residues. CDR3 amino acids: CASSLVATSGNTIYF. CDR3 nucleotide sequence: TGTGCCAGCAGCTTAGTGGCTACGTCTGGAAACACCATATATTTT.